The rows below give T cell receptor beta chains drawn from one sample of a study of T cells in localized non-small cell lung cancer. Generated by immunoSEQ multiplex PCR, the TCRdb table keeps only in-frame clones and is missing some. The table lists roughly 50,000 clones, approximately 90% of them singletons. This material consisted of peripheral blood, taken before any cancer treatment. The receptors come from a man aged 40-75 years with stage I lung adenocarcinoma. Each CDR3 is given with its conserved first and last residue. Fields, in order: clone size, D gene, J gene, V gene, CDR3 protein. The D gene is left open where the match is weak. Some rows mark clone size as missing; the rest say once, few, many or name a class of expanded clone.

clone_size: -; d_call: -; j_call: TRBJ2-7; v_call: TRBV30; cdr3_aa: CAWGNYEQYF
clone_size: -; d_call: -; j_call: TRBJ2-2; v_call: TRBV6-4; cdr3_aa: CASSDSGETSSNTGELFF
clone_size: -; d_call: -; j_call: TRBJ2-3; v_call: TRBV19; cdr3_aa: CASSMGSTDTQYF
clone_size: once; d_call: TRBD2; j_call: TRBJ2-7; v_call: TRBV11-2; cdr3_aa: CASSIRLAGGYEQYF
clone_size: -; d_call: -; j_call: TRBJ2-1; v_call: TRBV12-5; cdr3_aa: CASGALIYNEQFF
clone_size: -; d_call: -; j_call: TRBJ2-2; v_call: TRBV6-4; cdr3_aa: CASSGTNTGELFF
clone_size: -; d_call: -; j_call: TRBJ2-6; v_call: TRBV21-1; cdr3_aa: CASSGDSCSGANVLTF
clone_size: -; d_call: -; j_call: TRBJ2-2; v_call: TRBV7-3; cdr3_aa: CASSLTSGSWGGELFF
clone_size: -; d_call: -; j_call: TRBJ2-2; v_call: TRBV6-5; cdr3_aa: CASRKEGGELFF
clone_size: -; d_call: TRBD2; j_call: TRBJ2-1; v_call: TRBV18; cdr3_aa: CASSPLALYQRLAGGKDEQFF
clone_size: -; d_call: TRBD1; j_call: TRBJ1-2; v_call: TRBV6-5; cdr3_aa: CASSYSRTGVGYTF
clone_size: -; d_call: -; j_call: TRBJ2-7; v_call: TRBV27; cdr3_aa: CASSLQPDRYEQYF
clone_size: -; d_call: TRBD2; j_call: TRBJ2-1; v_call: TRBV7-2; cdr3_aa: CASSLSLAGGPLEQFF